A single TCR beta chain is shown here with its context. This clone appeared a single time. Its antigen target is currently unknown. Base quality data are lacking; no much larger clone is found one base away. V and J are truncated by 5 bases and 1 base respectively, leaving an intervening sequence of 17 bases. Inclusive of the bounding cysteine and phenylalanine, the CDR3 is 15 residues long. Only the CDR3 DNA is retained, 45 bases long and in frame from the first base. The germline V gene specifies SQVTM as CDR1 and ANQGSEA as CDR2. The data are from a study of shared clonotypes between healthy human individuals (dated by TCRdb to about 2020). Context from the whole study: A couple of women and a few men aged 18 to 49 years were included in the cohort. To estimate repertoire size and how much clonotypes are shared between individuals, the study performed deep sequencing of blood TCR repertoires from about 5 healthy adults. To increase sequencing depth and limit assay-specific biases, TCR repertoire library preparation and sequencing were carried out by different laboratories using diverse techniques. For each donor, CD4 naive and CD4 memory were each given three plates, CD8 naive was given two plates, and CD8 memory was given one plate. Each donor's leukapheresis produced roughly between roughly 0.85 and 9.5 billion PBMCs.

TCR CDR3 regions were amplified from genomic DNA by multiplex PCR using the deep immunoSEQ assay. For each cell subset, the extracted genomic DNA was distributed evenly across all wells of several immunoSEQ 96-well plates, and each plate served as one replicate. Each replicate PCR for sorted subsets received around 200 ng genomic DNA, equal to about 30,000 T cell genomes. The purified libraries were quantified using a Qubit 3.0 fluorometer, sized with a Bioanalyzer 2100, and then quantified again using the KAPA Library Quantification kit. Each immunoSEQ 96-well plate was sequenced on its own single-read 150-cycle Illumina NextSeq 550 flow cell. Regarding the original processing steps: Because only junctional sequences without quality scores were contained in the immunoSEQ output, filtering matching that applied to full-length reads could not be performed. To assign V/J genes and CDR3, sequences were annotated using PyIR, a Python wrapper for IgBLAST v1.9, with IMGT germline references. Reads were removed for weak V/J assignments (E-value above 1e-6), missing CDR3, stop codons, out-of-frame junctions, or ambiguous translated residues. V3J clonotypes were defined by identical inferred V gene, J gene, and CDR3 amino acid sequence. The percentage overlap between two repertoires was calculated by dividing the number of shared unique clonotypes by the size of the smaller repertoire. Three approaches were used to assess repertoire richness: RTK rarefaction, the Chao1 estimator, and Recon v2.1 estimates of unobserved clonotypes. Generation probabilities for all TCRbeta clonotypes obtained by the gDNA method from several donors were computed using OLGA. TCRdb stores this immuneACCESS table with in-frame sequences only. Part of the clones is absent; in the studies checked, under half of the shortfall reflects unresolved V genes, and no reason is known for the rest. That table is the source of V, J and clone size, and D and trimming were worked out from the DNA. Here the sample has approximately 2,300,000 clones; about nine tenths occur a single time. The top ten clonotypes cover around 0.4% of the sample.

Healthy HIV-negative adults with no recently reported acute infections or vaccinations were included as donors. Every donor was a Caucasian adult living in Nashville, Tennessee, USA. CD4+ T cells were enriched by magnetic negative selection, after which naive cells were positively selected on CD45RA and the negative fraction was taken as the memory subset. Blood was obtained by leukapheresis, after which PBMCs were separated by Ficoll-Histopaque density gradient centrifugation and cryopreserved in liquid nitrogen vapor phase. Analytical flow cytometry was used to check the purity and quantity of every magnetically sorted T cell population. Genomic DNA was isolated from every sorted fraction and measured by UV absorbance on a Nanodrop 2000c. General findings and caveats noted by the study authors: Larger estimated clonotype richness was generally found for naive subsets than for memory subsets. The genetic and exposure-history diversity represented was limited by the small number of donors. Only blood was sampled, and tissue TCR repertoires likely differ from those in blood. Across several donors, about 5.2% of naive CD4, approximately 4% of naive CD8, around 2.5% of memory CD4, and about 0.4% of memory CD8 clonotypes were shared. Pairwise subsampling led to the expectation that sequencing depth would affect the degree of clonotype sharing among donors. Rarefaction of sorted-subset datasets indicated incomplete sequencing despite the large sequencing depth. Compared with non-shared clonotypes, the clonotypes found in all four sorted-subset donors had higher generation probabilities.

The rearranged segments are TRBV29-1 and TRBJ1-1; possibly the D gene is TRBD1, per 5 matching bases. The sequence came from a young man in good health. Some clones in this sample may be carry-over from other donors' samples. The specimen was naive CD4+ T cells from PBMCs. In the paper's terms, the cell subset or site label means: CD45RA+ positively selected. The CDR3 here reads CSVPGRAISNTEAFF. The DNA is TGCAGCGTTCCCGGCAGGGCTATTTCGAACACTGAAGCTTTCTTT.